This T cell receptor (beta chain) was identified during a study of blood T cell repertoires in COVID-19. The repertoire was sequenced with immunoSEQ multiplex PCR; TCRdb's copy has only in-frame clones and lacks some. This sample carries about 220,000 clones, roughly 85% of them seen once, and the ten largest clones take under 2.5%. The CDR3 loop spans 15 amino acids. The germline V gene has CDR1 MNHNY and CDR2 SVGAGI (reference sequence). V shed 2 bases and J shed 4 bases, with 14 bases lying between them. This receptor was obtained from a woman in her seventies with COVID-19, enrolled during active disease. This chain connects TRBV6-6 to TRBJ1-2; D is ambiguous. Sequencing was performed on peripheral blood. The CDR3 DNA follows: TGTGCCAGCAGTTACGAGAGACTCGAACCCTATGGCTACACCTTC. This codes for CASSYERLEPYGYTF.